The rows below give T cell receptor beta chains drawn from one sample of a study of blood T cells in healthy people across ages. TCRdb used MiXCR to reprocess the 5' RACE reads, holding one entry per CDR3 protein. This sample has approximately 730,000 distinct CDR3 sequences, with 53% found just once. The sequencing input was blood. Receptors were obtained from an elderly man in good health. Both conserved end residues are part of each CDR3.

v_call	j_call	cdr3_aa
TRBV7-2	TRBJ2-5	CASSATPGLVGHVNQETQYF
TRBV11-2	TRBJ2-3	CASSLEGTTDTQYF
TRBV29-1	TRBJ2-7	CSVRLSYEQYF
TRBV5-1	TRBJ1-2	CASSSSLEANYGYTF
TRBV12-3/TRBV12-4	TRBJ2-2	CASSRDSSTGELFF
TRBV4-2	TRBJ2-5	CASSQEQAFQETQYF
TRBV20-1	TRBJ2-5	CSAGESGSKNEQYF
TRBV25-1	TRBJ2-5	CASSPALGGQETQYF
TRBV5-5	TRBJ2-6	CATLIRGGANVLTF
TRBV28	NA	CASRPRDRVTEQYF
TRBV4-2	TRBJ2-1	CASSQGHPEDEQFF
TRBV7-9	TRBJ2-3	CASSRQGASVRDTQYF
TRBV2	TRBJ2-5	CASRLASEQYF
TRBV20-1	TRBJ2-1	CSAARGGTSGMGNEQFF
TRBV7-9	TRBJ1-4	CASSRIPQGKKEKLFF
TRBV20-1	TRBJ2-4	CSASRAGGAKNIQYF
TRBV20-1	TRBJ2-5	CSARLAGVRETQYF
TRBV5-1	NA	CASSPGTSGGGEQYF